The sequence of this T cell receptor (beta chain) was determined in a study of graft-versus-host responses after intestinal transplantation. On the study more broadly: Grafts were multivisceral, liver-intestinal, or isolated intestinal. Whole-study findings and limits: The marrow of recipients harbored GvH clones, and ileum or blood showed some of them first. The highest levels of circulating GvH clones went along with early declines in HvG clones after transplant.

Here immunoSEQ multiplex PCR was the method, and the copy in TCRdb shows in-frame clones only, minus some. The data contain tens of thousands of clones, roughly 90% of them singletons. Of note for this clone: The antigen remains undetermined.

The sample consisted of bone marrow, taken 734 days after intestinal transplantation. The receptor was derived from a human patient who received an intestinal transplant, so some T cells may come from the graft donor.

The CDR3 DNA is TGCAGCGTCCTACTAGCCTCCAAAAACATTCAGTACTTC. It codes for CSVLLASKNIQYF. The rearrangement joins TRBV29-1 to TRBJ2-4, with D perhaps TRBD2 (6 bases). Germline CDR1 and CDR2: SQVTM and ANQGSEA. This CDR3 comprises 13 residues. The germline V and J ends were trimmed by 6 bases and 2 bases, with 11 bases remaining between them.